This note documents a single T cell receptor (beta chain) sequence. This entry comes from a study of blood T cell repertoires in COVID-19. Study-level background: Samples representing acute and convalescent COVID-19 were sourced from the United States, Italy and Spain. T cells, B-cell-depleted T cells, or PBMCs supplied cDNA or gDNA.

The V gene's germline CDR1 is LGHDT and CDR2 YNNKEL (reference sequence). The ends were cut back, 7 bases at V and 4 bases at J, with 7 bases in the middle. The CDR3 totals 11 residues. Participants, about 18 to 90 years old, spanned around 25 US areas. Per the original methods: Amplification of reference gene primers was used by the study to estimate nucleated cell counts. Sequencing was performed with immunoSEQ multiplex PCR; in TCRdb, only in-frame clones are kept and a portion is missing. V and J calls and clone size are as listed in that table; D and trimming were resolved from the DNA. This table holds fewer than 200,000 clones, around four fifths found once.

The specimen was PBMCs or T cells enriched from blood (not recorded which). The sequence came from a woman between 50 and 59 years old in a cohort exposed to, infected with or recovered from COVID-19 (not recorded which). The J gene is TRBJ1-2, the V gene TRBV3-1 (or the pseudogene TRBV3-2); D is unresolved. The CDR3 coding sequence is TGTGCCAGCAACTCGGGCTATGGCTACACCTTC. Amino acid sequence: CASNSGYGYTF.